This T cell receptor beta chain derives from a study of shared clonotypes between healthy human individuals. Study findings and constraints: Sorted-subset sequencing, rarefaction showed, was incomplete despite large depth.

Remarks on this clone: Its specificity is not known.

Sequencing was performed with immunoSEQ multiplex PCR; in TCRdb, only in-frame clones are kept and a portion is missing. The sample holds under 2.5 million clones; about 90% are singletons and the top ten take 0.37%. The CDR3 length is 14 residues. CDR1 and CDR2 (germline): SGHAT, FQNNGV. V dropped 5 bases and J dropped 4; count of bases not matched to a gene: 6. The V call is TRBV11-2, the J call TRBJ1-2, with 8 bases aligning to TRBD1. Sequencing was performed on naive CD4+ T cells from PBMCs. The subset was: CD45RA+ positively selected. This receptor was obtained from a young man in good health. Some clones in this sample may be carry-over from other donors' samples. The CDR3 reads CASSPSTGAYGYTF. CDR3 bases: TGTGCCAGCAGCCCGTCGACAGGGGCCTATGGCTACACCTTC. Drawing the rest from reference TRBV11-2 and TRBJ1-2, the complete variable domain is EAGVAQSPRYKIIEKRQSVAFWCNPISGHATLYWYQQILGQGPKLLIQFQNNGVVDDSQLPKDRFSAERLKGVDSTLKIQPAKLEDSAVYLCASSPSTGAYGYTFGSGTRLTVV.